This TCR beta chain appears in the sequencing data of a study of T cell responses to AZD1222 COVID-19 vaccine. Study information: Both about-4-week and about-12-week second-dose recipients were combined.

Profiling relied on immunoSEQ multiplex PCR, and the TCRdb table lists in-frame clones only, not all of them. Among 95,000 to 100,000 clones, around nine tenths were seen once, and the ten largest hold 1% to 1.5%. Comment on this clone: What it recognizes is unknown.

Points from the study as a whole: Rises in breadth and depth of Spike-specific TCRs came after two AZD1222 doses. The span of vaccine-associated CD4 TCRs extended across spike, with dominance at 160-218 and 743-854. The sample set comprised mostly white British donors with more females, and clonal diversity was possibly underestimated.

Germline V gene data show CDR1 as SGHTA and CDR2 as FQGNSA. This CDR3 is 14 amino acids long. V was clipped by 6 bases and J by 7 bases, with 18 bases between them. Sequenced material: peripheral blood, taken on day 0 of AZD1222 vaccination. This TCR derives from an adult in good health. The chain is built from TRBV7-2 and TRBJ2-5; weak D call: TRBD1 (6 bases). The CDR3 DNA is TGTGCCAGCAGTTCAGACAGGCTAAGTGGGACCCAGTACTTC. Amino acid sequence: CASSSDRLSGTQYF.